This T cell receptor beta chain was sequenced in a study of breast tumors, draining lymph nodes, adjacent tissues. General observations from the study: Tumor TCR diversity was below lymph nodes but above nontumor tissue. Luminal-like breast cancer showed significantly greater tumor-nontumor repertoire similarity than basal-like breast cancer did.

MiXCR, applied by TCRdb to the multiplex PCR reads, yields one record per CDR3 protein. The sample lists around 300,000 distinct CDR3 sequences; roughly 30% were seen once. In this sample, this clonotype turned up once. The antigen is not known. A much larger clone sits a single nucleotide away, making a read error possible. Axillary draining lymph nodes of breast cancer patients supplied the node samples. The TCR was taken from a female donor with breast cancer. Some clones in this sample may be carry-over from other donors' samples. The sample comprised axillary lymph node tissue.

As DNA, the CDR3 is TGTGCTGCGAGGGGGCAGGGGGAGAATGAGCAGTTCTTC. Translation: CAARGQGENEQFF. The chain has TRBV19 and TRBJ2-1, with 7 bases fitting TRBD1. The germline V gene has CDR1 LNHDA and CDR2 SQIVND (reference sequence). The CDR3 has 13 amino acids.